These T cell receptor beta chains were read from a single sample in a study of beta chain features in type 1 diabetes. Only in-frame clones appear in the TCRdb table, and some are missing; sequencing was by immunoSEQ multiplex PCR. Of approximately 150,000 clones listed, approximately 62% are singletons. Material: naive CD4+ T cells from blood. All receptors derive from a man between 25 and 39 years old with type 1 diabetes. Both conserved end residues are part of each CDR3. Not all rows give a size; the values are once, few, many and, for expanded clones, a class.

V gene	J gene	clone size	CDR3 protein
TRBV9	TRBJ1-5	few	CASSRGDSNQPQHF
TRBV7-2	TRBJ2-4	few	CASSRGQTKNIQYF
TRBV12-5	TRBJ2-5	-	CASGTGGLETQYF
TRBV19	TRBJ2-5	-	CASSAGRETQYF
TRBV2	TRBJ2-7	-	CASTLELGEQYF
TRBV30	TRBJ2-5	few	CAWSRPTGGGETQYF
TRBV15	TRBJ2-6	few	CATSGRIDWANVLTF
TRBV30	TRBJ1-5	-	CAWSVGTGGRQPQHF
TRBV5-1	TRBJ2-7	-	CASSLQWGPYEQYF
TRBV4-2	TRBJ2-1	-	CASSQDVGQYNEQFF
TRBV30	TRBJ2-7	-	CAWSVIPRHEQYF
TRBV25-1	TRBJ2-3	-	CASSESRGETDTQYF
TRBV29-1	TRBJ2-1	-	CSPWGPNEQFF
TRBV9	TRBJ2-7	-	CASSVGTGPYEQYF
TRBV4-1	TRBJ2-1	-	CASSQELGQPYNEQFF
TRBV27	TRBJ2-7	once	CASSLRPVNHRFF
TRBV29-1	TRBJ2-1	-	CSVPGVGTHNEQFF
TRBV7-2	TRBJ2-2	few	CASSLDSGSTGELFF
TRBV7-9	TRBJ2-7	few	CASSSISRDKQYF
TRBV20-1	TRBJ2-3	few	CSASNTDTQYF
TRBV6-6	TRBJ2-4	-	CASSSVSKNIQYF
TRBV14	TRBJ2-5	-	CASSQDRIGTQYF
TRBV27	TRBJ1-1	-	CASSLSMGQGASTEAFF
TRBV30	TRBJ1-1	-	CAWSTKTEAFF
TRBV29-1	TRBJ2-7	-	CSVDRRVVCEQYF
TRBV5-1	TRBJ2-3	-	CASSTGQGGTDTQYF
TRBV29-1	TRBJ2-3	-	CSVPRQVITDTQYF
TRBV29-1	TRBJ2-7	few	CSVGQGGSYEQYF
TRBV29-1	TRBJ2-1	-	CSGDPRGGNEQFF
TRBV21-1	TRBJ1-6	few	CASSKDVGQSSYNSPLHF
TRBV18	TRBJ2-7	-	CASSYRDGEQYF
TRBV5-8	TRBJ2-1	-	CASSLTGITRNEQFF
TRBV29-1	TRBJ2-1	-	CSSPPVGEIGSYNEQFF
TRBV9	TRBJ1-6	-	CASSVSRESPLHF
TRBV4-3	TRBJ2-7	-	CASSQDGSGTGVYEQYF
TRBV19	TRBJ2-3	-	CASTWASGLAGRTDTQYF
TRBV29-1	TRBJ2-3	few	CSVGLAGASTDTQYF
TRBV25-1	TRBJ2-5	-	CASSEGQGPRETQYF
TRBV30	TRBJ2-7	few	CAWGGRGKDSYEQYF
TRBV7-2	TRBJ2-5	-	CASSQDRNQETQYF
TRBV7-2	TRBJ2-7	once	CASSSTNLASREQYF
TRBV29-1	TRBJ2-3	-	CSVEVGLTDTQYF
TRBV28	TRBJ2-7	-	CASSRGPYEQYF
TRBV6-5	TRBJ1-1	-	CASSYSEGTEAFF
TRBV19	TRBJ2-7	-	CATRRSVTYEQYF